The clone carrying this T cell receptor beta chain was seen more than once but under ten times. The antigen is undetermined. cDNA synthesis used the whole RNA isolate, giving expressed TCRB sequences. Deep immunoSEQ sequencing covered naive, central memory and regulatory T cell samples. Libraries were prepared by immunoSEQ multiplex PCR; TCRdb keeps only in-frame clonotypes and omits some of them. The sample has under 300,000 clones; around 15% are singletons. Germline assignment: CDR1 MNHEY and CDR2 SMNVEV (reference sequence). V was cut by 3 bases and J by 3 bases, with 14 bases left in between. This CDR3 has 15 amino acids. The sample originates from a study of beta chain features in type 1 diabetes. Regarding the study as a whole: Patients with type 1 diabetes carried fewer insertions and had more deletions at their VDJ junctions. Moderate but significant shortening of TCRB CDR3s was recorded in all four CD4+ subsets from Type 1 diabetes patients.

Via CD45RO/CCR7/CD25/CD127/CD95/CD27, cells of the CD4+ naive, central memory, regulatory and stem cell-like memory subsets were sorted. V and J are TRBV27 and TRBJ1-2; D may be TRBD1 (5 bases). The sequenced sample was naive CD4+ T cells from blood. This sequence was found in a man in his thirties or forties with type 1 diabetes. This chain's CDR3 is CASSFVNRRDYGYTF. The CDR3 nucleotides are TGTGCCAGCAGTTTCGTGAACAGGCGAGACTATGGCTACACCTTC.